This is a list of T cell receptor beta chains from one sample in a study of T cell responses to AZD1222 COVID-19 vaccine. Repertoires were generated with immunoSEQ multiplex PCR, while TCRdb's copy carries only in-frame clones and drops some. The sample has roughly 150,000 clones, 80% to 95% seen once. The specimen comprised peripheral blood, sampled 28 days after the second AZD1222 dose. Receptor source: an adult who received the AZD1222 COVID-19 vaccine. Both conserved end residues are part of each CDR3. Each record gives: V gene, J gene, CDR3 protein.

v_call: TRBV28
j_call: TRBJ2-3
cdr3_aa: CASKAWLAETDTQYF

v_call: TRBV9
j_call: TRBJ2-7
cdr3_aa: CASSAQTSAAYEQYF

v_call: TRBV7-9
j_call: TRBJ1-2
cdr3_aa: CASSAGTGNAYGYTF

v_call: TRBV7-3
j_call: TRBJ2-7
cdr3_aa: CASSPSGSAARQYF

v_call: TRBV19
j_call: TRBJ1-5
cdr3_aa: CASSIDDTGEGNQPQHF

v_call: TRBV9
j_call: TRBJ2-3
cdr3_aa: CASSPQRTGGTDTQYF

v_call: TRBV9
j_call: TRBJ2-4
cdr3_aa: CASSVEPAPGDIQYF

v_call: TRBV2
j_call: TRBJ2-7
cdr3_aa: CASRPGPRDYEQYF

v_call: TRBV9
j_call: TRBJ2-3
cdr3_aa: CASSRTGWTDTQYF

v_call: TRBV6-4
j_call: TRBJ1-1
cdr3_aa: CASSDRGGTEAFF

v_call: TRBV2
j_call: TRBJ2-1
cdr3_aa: CASSVSEQFF

v_call: TRBV28
j_call: TRBJ2-2
cdr3_aa: CASSRGLVAVEELFF

v_call: TRBV6-5
j_call: TRBJ2-7
cdr3_aa: CASRPGTSGSSEQYF

v_call: TRBV4-1
j_call: TRBJ2-5
cdr3_aa: CASSQEGVETQYF

v_call: TRBV5-1
j_call: TRBJ1-5
cdr3_aa: CASSEGTGNQPQHF

v_call: TRBV5-1
j_call: TRBJ2-7
cdr3_aa: CASSSGGTGLYEQYF

v_call: TRBV3-1/TRBV3-2
j_call: TRBJ2-1
cdr3_aa: CASSQGRRTQSSYNEQFF

v_call: TRBV2
j_call: TRBJ1-5
cdr3_aa: CASSGFRGSNQPQHF

v_call: TRBV12-3/TRBV12-4
j_call: TRBJ2-3
cdr3_aa: CASRGMGHDTQYF

v_call: TRBV7-3
j_call: TRBJ2-1
cdr3_aa: CASSLTWSLGNEQFF

v_call: TRBV27
j_call: TRBJ1-5
cdr3_aa: CASSLTRNQPQHF

v_call: TRBV6-2/TRBV6-3
j_call: TRBJ2-7
cdr3_aa: CASSLPFRYEQYF

v_call: TRBV11-1
j_call: TRBJ1-1
cdr3_aa: CASSLAAGTGNPEAFF

v_call: TRBV5-1
j_call: TRBJ2-7
cdr3_aa: CASSSEDGMGYEQYF

v_call: TRBV25-1
j_call: TRBJ1-4
cdr3_aa: CASSESEGFVKLFF

v_call: TRBV6-1
j_call: TRBJ1-5
cdr3_aa: CASSEGTRRPQPQHF

v_call: TRBV4-2
j_call: TRBJ2-3
cdr3_aa: CASSFSGENTQYF

v_call: TRBV9
j_call: TRBJ1-6
cdr3_aa: CASSVGALNSPLHF

v_call: TRBV13
j_call: TRBJ1-2
cdr3_aa: CASSLGTESDYSYTF

v_call: TRBV28
j_call: TRBJ2-5
cdr3_aa: CASSPRLTETQYF

v_call: TRBV11-1
j_call: TRBJ1-1
cdr3_aa: CASSSLRGTTEAFF

v_call: TRBV7-2
j_call: TRBJ2-5
cdr3_aa: CASTLNGAQETQYF

v_call: TRBV5-1
j_call: TRBJ1-2
cdr3_aa: CASSALDLYGYTF

v_call: TRBV7-8
j_call: TRBJ1-4
cdr3_aa: CASSTRDTSPPEKLFF

v_call: TRBV2
j_call: TRBJ1-2
cdr3_aa: CASSDRDRDGYTF

v_call: TRBV2
j_call: TRBJ1-5
cdr3_aa: CASSPQSTGNQPQHF

v_call: TRBV3-1/TRBV3-2
j_call: TRBJ1-3
cdr3_aa: CASSPGVQGWNTIYF

v_call: TRBV5-1
j_call: TRBJ1-1
cdr3_aa: CASSLGQGAEAFF

v_call: TRBV10-1
j_call: TRBJ1-2
cdr3_aa: CASSEGIGYGYTF

v_call: TRBV7-3
j_call: TRBJ1-2
cdr3_aa: CASSRYPGQGNYGYTF

v_call: TRBV4-1
j_call: TRBJ1-3
cdr3_aa: CASSQAREEAIYF

v_call: TRBV6-5
j_call: TRBJ1-1
cdr3_aa: CASSYSNTEAFF

v_call: TRBV6-5
j_call: TRBJ2-7
cdr3_aa: CASWDRANEQYF

v_call: TRBV6-5
j_call: TRBJ1-1
cdr3_aa: CASSYSTAYTEAFF

v_call: TRBV6-2/TRBV6-3
j_call: TRBJ1-1
cdr3_aa: CASSPWTGYGLNTEAFF

v_call: TRBV7-9
j_call: TRBJ1-3
cdr3_aa: CASSSTTGSSGNTIYF

v_call: TRBV12-3/TRBV12-4
j_call: TRBJ1-2
cdr3_aa: CASSFGQGSGYTF

v_call: TRBV7-9
j_call: TRBJ1-6
cdr3_aa: CASSSREGAGGNSPLHF

v_call: TRBV27
j_call: TRBJ1-2
cdr3_aa: CASSTLTGSYGYTF

v_call: TRBV6-4
j_call: TRBJ1-2
cdr3_aa: CASSRGGNYGYTF

v_call: TRBV27
j_call: TRBJ2-1
cdr3_aa: CASSFPTGRTESYNEQFF

v_call: TRBV15
j_call: TRBJ1-4
cdr3_aa: CATSRDQTTNEKLFF

v_call: TRBV12-3/TRBV12-4
j_call: TRBJ1-1
cdr3_aa: CASSLMGWRAFF

v_call: TRBV7-9
j_call: TRBJ2-7
cdr3_aa: CASSLGRQTYSEQYF

v_call: TRBV27
j_call: TRBJ2-7
cdr3_aa: CASSTQPGQIYEQYF

v_call: TRBV28
j_call: TRBJ2-7
cdr3_aa: CASGSSYEQYF